The 25 T cell receptor beta chains below all came from one sample that was sequenced in a study of blood T cell repertoires in COVID-19. Sequencing was performed with immunoSEQ multiplex PCR; in TCRdb, only in-frame clones are kept and a portion is missing. The sample records approximately 280,000 clones, around 86% being singletons. The source material was peripheral blood. These receptors all come from a man in his forties or fifties with acute or convalescent COVID-19.

The V and J genes are TRBV7-2 and TRBJ1-4, with D possibly being TRBD1 (6 bases). Per germline, CDR1 SGHTA and CDR2 FQGNSA. V gave up 5 bases and J gave up 5 bases, with 9 bases separating them. The CDR3 length is 13 residues. In DNA, the CDR3 is TGTGCCAGCAGCAGGGACAAGAATGAAAAACTGTTTTTT. Protein: CASSRDKNEKLFF.

The chain combines TRBV27 with TRBJ2-1; 7 bases align to TRBD2. V trimming: 6 bases; J trimming: 6 bases; junction bases outside the gene matches: 17. The germline gives CDR1 MNHEY, CDR2 SMNVEV (reference sequence). CDR3 length: 17 amino acids. In DNA, the CDR3 is TGTGCCAGCAGGGTCACCCCGGGGGGTCCCAACCTCAATGAGCAGTTCTTC. This sequence encodes CASRVTPGGPNLNEQFF.

The V and J genes are TRBV30 and TRBJ2-5; no definite D call. This CDR3 has 11 residues. Per the germline V gene, CDR1 is GTSNPN and CDR2 is SVGIG (reference sequence). Trimming removed 0 bases from V and 7 bases from J, with 6 bases in between. The CDR3 coding sequence is TGTGCCTGGAGTGTACTGAGGACCCAGTACTTC. Amino acids: CAWSVLRTQYF.

The chain combines TRBV19 with TRBJ1-2; D is ambiguous. Trimming removed 3 bases at V and 4 bases at J, with 6 bases between. The CDR3 has 12 residues. Looked up from germline, CDR1 is LNHDA and CDR2 is SQIVND (reference sequence). The CDR3 sequence is CASSIELYGYTF. CDR3 DNA sequence: TGTGCCAGTAGTATTGAACTCTATGGCTACACCTTC.

Details on this clone: One junction end disagrees with the germline gene, perhaps due to a read error. The rearrangement joins TRBV5-1 to TRBJ1-1; no clear D. The CDR3 has 13 residues. The germline V gene has CDR1 SGHRS and CDR2 YFSETQ. DNA of the CDR3: TGCGCCAGCAGTTTGGACGGTCGATCTGAAGCTTTCTTT. This gives the protein CASSLDGRSEAFF. The full variable domain, with the rest looked up from reference TRBV5-1 and TRBJ1-1, is KAGVTQTPRYLIKTRGQQVTLSCSPISGHRSVSWYQQTPGQGLQFLFEYFSETQRNKGNFPGRFSGRQFSNSRSEMNVSTLELGDSALYLCASSLDGRSEAFFGQGTRLTVV.

J is TRBJ2-7 and V is TRBV3-1 (or the pseudogene TRBV3-2), with 8 bases lining up with TRBD1. The V segment lost 1 base and the J segment 2 bases; nucleotides outside the gene matches: 10. The CDR3 runs 17 residues. CDR1 LGHDT and CDR2 YNNKEL come from the germline V gene (reference sequence). As DNA, the CDR3 is TGTGCCAGCAGCCAAGGGACAGGGTTCGCATTAACCTACGAGCAGTACTTC. It specifies CASSQGTGFALTYEQYF.

This clone was observed once. V gene TRBV14 combines with J gene TRBJ2-7; D gene unclear. V was cut by 4 bases and J by 3 bases, with 7 bases left in between. The CDR3 covers 12 residues. In germline, CDR1 is SGHDN, CDR2 FVKESK. DNA for the CDR3: TGTGCCAGCAGCCTGCAGTTCTACGAGCAGTACTTC. Residues: CASSLQFYEQYF.

The chain joins TRBV29-1 to TRBJ2-7, with a weak D call TRBD2 (6 bases). Germline-derived CDR1 and CDR2 are SQVTM and ANQGSEA. V was clipped by 3 bases and J by 5 bases, with 8 bases between them. CDR3 size: 11 residues. The CDR3 spells CSVERGHEQYF. The DNA of the CDR3 is TGCAGCGTTGAGCGGGGCCACGAGCAGTACTTC.

This clone was seen a single time. The chain is built from TRBV2 and TRBJ2-1; 8 nucleotides line up with TRBD2. Unmatched junction bases numbered 5, after V lost 3 bases and J lost 4 bases. The CDR3 contains 15 residues. Germline loops: CDR1 SNHLY, CDR2 FYNNEI. The CDR3 is CASSEDRGGYNEQFF. Here the CDR3 DNA reads TGTGCCAGCAGTGAGGATCGGGGGGGATACAATGAGCAGTTCTTC.

The chain uses TRBV5-1 and TRBJ2-7; perhaps TRBD1 as D (7 bases). Germline CDR1 reads SGHRS; CDR2 reads YFSETQ. The CDR3 loop spans 15 amino acids. V lost 3 bases and J lost 0, with 13 bases in between. This CDR3 is CASSSGGTNSYEQYF. In DNA, the CDR3 is TGCGCCAGCAGCTCAGGGGGGACAAACTCCTACGAGCAGTACTTC.

The chain combines TRBV10-2 with TRBJ1-4, with TRBD1 identical over 7 bases. The V gene end was trimmed by 7 bases and the J gene end by 8 bases; junction bases not matched to a gene: 10. The CDR3 covers 14 residues. In germline, CDR1 is WSHSY, CDR2 SAAADI. The CDR3 reads CASKETGLREKLFF. The CDR3 DNA is TGCGCCAGCAAGGAGACAGGGCTCCGGGAAAAACTGTTTTTT.

The gene calls are TRBV18 and TRBJ2-1; 14 nucleotides line up with TRBD2. The V gene end was trimmed by 4 bases and the J gene end by 4 bases; junction bases not matched to a gene: 9. The CDR3 runs to 18 residues. CDR1 is KGHSH, CDR2 LQKENI, per germline. In DNA, the CDR3 is TGTGCCAGCTCACTGACTAGCGGGGGGGCATTGTCATACAATGAGCAGTTCTTC. Residues: CASSLTSGGALSYNEQFF. The full variable domain, in which reference TRBV18 and TRBJ2-1 provide the parts outside the CDR3, is NAGVMQNPRHLVRRRGQEARLRCSPMKGHSHVYWYRQLPEEGLKFMVYLQKENIIDESGMPKERFSAEFPKEGPSILRIQQVVRGDSAAYFCASSLTSGGALSYNEQFFGPGTRLTVL.

The V and J genes are TRBV5-1 and TRBJ2-1, with D perhaps matching TRBD1 (5 bases). The CDR3 loop spans 14 amino acids. The germline CDR1 and CDR2 sequences are SGHRS and YFSETQ. V lost 0 bases, J lost 8 bases, and 12 bases lay in between. CDR3 in DNA: TGCGCCAGCAGCTTGGGGCAGGGTTGGGATGAGCAGTTCTTC. Translation gives CASSLGQGWDEQFF.

V gene TRBV6-1 combines with J gene TRBJ1-5; D uncertain. Germline-derived CDR1 and CDR2 are MNHNS and SASEGT. V was cut by 2 bases and J by 8 bases, with 7 bases left in between. There are 12 residues in the CDR3. CDR3 DNA sequence: TGTGCCAGCAGTGAAATTCAGGAGCCCCAGCATTTT. Its protein is CASSEIQEPQHF.

The rearrangement uses TRBV7-8 and TRBJ2-7, with D possibly TRBD2 on 6 matching bases. The CDR3 is made up of 12 amino acids. The germline V gene encodes CDR1 SGHVS and CDR2 FQNEAQ. The ends were cut back, 5 bases at V and 6 bases at J, with 11 bases in the middle. This CDR3 reads CASSRGVVEQYF. In nucleotides, the CDR3 is TGTGCCAGCAGCCGCGGGGTGGTCGAGCAGTACTTC.

V is TRBV29-1 and J is TRBJ1-1; 10 bases align to TRBD1. V was clipped by 5 bases and J by 0 bases; unmatched bases: 6. CDR1 SQVTM and CDR2 ANQGSEA come from the germline V gene. The length of the CDR3 is 15 residues. CDR3 loop: CSVPDRGQVNTEAFF. The DNA of the CDR3 is TGCAGCGTTCCTGACAGGGGGCAGGTGAACACTGAAGCTTTCTTT.

The chain joins TRBV3-1 (or the pseudogene TRBV3-2) to TRBJ1-5, with a tentative D call TRBD1 (6 bases). The CDR3 has 15 amino acids. Deletions cut 0 bases from V and 1 base from J, with 7 bases between. Germline CDR1 LGHDT, CDR2 YNNKEL (reference sequence). The CDR3 spells CASSQDRGSNQPQHF. The CDR3 DNA reads as TGTGCCAGCAGCCAAGATAGGGGGAGCAATCAGCCCCAGCATTTT.

The chain joins TRBV7-2 to TRBJ2-7, with TRBD1 as a possible D gene (5 bases). The V end lost 4 bases, the J end lost 2 bases, and 12 bases lay between the germline ends. In germline, CDR1 is SGHTA, CDR2 FQGNSA. The CDR3 contains 14 residues. Here the CDR3 DNA reads TGTGCCAGCAGCTGGGGCCCCTCCGCCTACGAGCAGTACTTC. Amino acids: CASSWGPSAYEQYF. Variable domain in full (rest from reference TRBV7-2 and TRBJ2-7): GAGVSQSPSNKVTEKGKDVELRCDPISGHTALYWYRQSLGQGLEFLIYFQGNSAPDKSGLPSDRFSAERTGGSVSTLTIQRTQQEDSAVYLCASSWGPSAYEQYFGPGTRLTVT.

V usage is TRBV6-5 and J usage is TRBJ1-1; tentatively, D is TRBD1 (5 bases). Trimming removed 2 bases from V and 12 bases from J, with 19 bases in between. Germline assignment: CDR1 MNHEY and CDR2 SVGAGI. CDR3 length: 14 residues. CDR3: CASSYLRGTGGSFF. The CDR3 bases are TGTGCCAGCAGTTACCTTCGTGGTACGGGGGGATCTTTCTTT.

This sequence joins TRBV19 and TRBJ1-5; a possible D gene is TRBD1 (5 bases). Germline V CDR1 and CDR2: LNHDA, SQIVND (reference sequence). Trimming removed 5 bases from V and 3 bases from J, with 8 bases in between. This CDR3 region has 13 residues. This chain's CDR3 is CASSPGYNQPQHF. In nucleotides, the CDR3 is TGTGCCAGTAGTCCAGGGTACAATCAGCCCCAGCATTTT. Full variable domain (outside the CDR3, taken from reference TRBV19 and TRBJ1-5): DGGITQSPKYLFRKEGQNVTLSCEQNLNHDAMYWYRQDPGQGLRLIYYSQIVNDFQKGDIAEGYSVSREKKESFPLTVTSAQKNPTAFYLCASSPGYNQPQHFGDGTRLSIL.

The V gene is TRBV11-2, the J gene TRBJ1-5; D remains ambiguous. The CDR3 sequence is 18 residues long. Germline V gene data show CDR1 as SGHAT and CDR2 as FQNNGV. Between the trimmed V and J ends, which lost 0 bases and 6 bases, there was a span of 21 bases. The CDR3 is CASSLEGRVALSRQPQHF. The CDR3 bases are TGTGCCAGCAGCTTAGAAGGGAGGGTTGCTTTGTCCCGTCAGCCCCAGCATTTT.

The chain uses TRBV6-1 and TRBJ1-2; D is unclear. With 2 bases removed from V and 7 bases from J, the gap between germline ends came to 5 bases. CDR3 length: 11 amino acids. The germline gives CDR1 MNHNS, CDR2 SASEGT. CDR3 DNA sequence: TGTGCCAGCAGTGAATCCTTTGGCTACACCTTC. Translation gives CASSESFGYTF.

The genes are TRBV29-1 and TRBJ2-5; 8 positions agree with TRBD2. CDR1 is SQVTM and CDR2 is ANQGSEA in the germline V gene. The CDR3 is 13 residues long. J lost 1 base, V lost 3 bases, and 1 base had no gene match. In DNA form, the CDR3 reads TGCAGCGTTGAGCGGGGGGCCCAAGAGACCCAGTACTTC. It is translated as CSVERGAQETQYF. The full variable domain, completed using reference TRBV29-1 and TRBJ2-5, is SAVISQKPSRDICQRGTSLTIQCQVDSQVTMMFWYRQQPGQSLTLIATANQGSEATYESGFVIDKFPISRPNLTFSTLTVSNMSPEDSSIYLCSVERGAQETQYFGPGTRLLVL.

The J gene is TRBJ1-4, the V gene TRBV7-2; D is unclear. The germline gives CDR1 SGHTA, CDR2 FQGNSA. The CDR3 spans 15 residues. The V end lost 4 bases, the J end lost 2 bases, and 11 bases lay between the germline ends. The CDR3, as DNA: TGTGCCAGCAGCTCCCAAGTTGAGACTAATGAAAAACTGTTTTTT. It is translated as CASSSQVETNEKLFF. Full variable domain (remainder filled in from reference TRBV7-2 and TRBJ1-4): GAGVSQSPSNKVTEKGKDVELRCDPISGHTALYWYRQSLGQGLEFLIYFQGNSAPDKSGLPSDRFSAERTGGSVSTLTIQRTQQEDSAVYLCASSSQVETNEKLFFGSGTQLSVL.

V and J are TRBV5-4 and TRBJ2-7; 9 bases fit TRBD1. The germline CDR1 and CDR2 sequences are SGHNT and YYREEE (reference sequence). The trim removed 4 bases at V and 2 bases at J, leaving 4 bases unmatched. This CDR3 spans 14 amino acids. The CDR3 protein is CASSRGTGTYEQYF. CDR3 sequence (DNA): TGTGCCAGCAGCAGAGGGACAGGGACCTACGAGCAGTACTTC.